This T cell receptor (beta chain) was sequenced for a study of identical twins. Study-level points and caveats: Out-of-frame alpha sequences shared between twins exhibited an excess of low generation probability. High-abundance cord blood beta clonotypes had fewer insertions; memory repertoires showed none.

Using its own MiXCR run on the 5' RACE reads, TCRdb lists one record per CDR3 protein. The sample includes some 690,000 distinct CDR3 sequences, over 20% of them seen just once. This clonotype was counted between two and nine times. Its antigen is as yet unknown. The CDR3 is made up of 14 amino acids. Germline V gives CDR1 SGHRS, CDR2 YFSETQ. Trimming at V came to 0 bases and at J to 7 bases, leaving 3 bases not matched to a gene. Another study also made use of these data, one on T cells expressing NK-cell markers. That report notes: What remained unclear was the HCMV specificity of expanded NKG2C+ T cell clones.

The TCR sequence derives from a woman aged 18-35 years in good health. This sequence joins TRBV5-1 and TRBJ2-7; TRBD2 agrees at 11 bases. Specimen: PBMCs. As DNA, the CDR3 is TGCGCCAGCAGCTTGGAACTAGCGGGGGAGGAGCAGTACTTC. It encodes CASSLELAGEEQYF.